The 3 T cell receptor beta chains reported below all come from one sample, sequenced in a study of shared clonotypes between healthy human individuals. Clones were read by immunoSEQ multiplex PCR, and TCRdb kept only the in-frame ones, dropping some. This sample carries about 2.1 million clones, 85% to 95% of them seen once, and the ten largest clones take about 1.8%. CD45RO-negative, CCR7-positively selected cells formed the naive CD8 fraction, excluding terminally differentiated effector memory CD45RA+ cells. The sample consisted of naive CD8+ T cells from PBMCs. The receptors come from a man between 18 and 29 years old in good health. Some clones in this sample may be carry-over from other donors' samples.

The chain carries TRBV28 and TRBJ2-7; D might be TRBD2 (6 bases). The V gene lost 5 bases and the J gene lost 4 bases, with 15 bases spanning the gap. There are 14 residues in the CDR3. CDR1 is MDHEN and CDR2 is SYDVKM in the germline V gene. In nucleotides, the CDR3 is TGTGCCAGCAGTCCCCGCCGGGGAGGATACGAGCAGTACTTC. Its translation: CASSPRRGGYEQYF. Complete variable domain (other parts from reference TRBV28 and TRBJ2-7): DVKVTQSSRYLVKRTGEKVFLECVQDMDHENMFWYRQDPGLGLRLIYFSYDVKMKEKGDIPEGYSVSREKKERFSLILESASTNQTSMYLCASSPRRGGYEQYFGPGTRLTVT.

V is TRBV30 and J is TRBJ2-5; TRBD2 matches at 10 bases. With V trimmed by 4 bases and J by 5 bases, 10 bases remained unmatched. This CDR3 comprises 15 residues. Germline values: CDR1 GTSNPN, CDR2 SVGIG (reference sequence). DNA for the CDR3: TGTGCCTGGAAAGGGGGAACTAGCGGGACGGAGACCCAGTACTTC. Translating gives CAWKGGTSGTETQYF.

The CDR3 reads CASSVEGGIDEQFF. The DNA of the CDR3 is TGTGCCAGCAGCGTAGAGGGGGGAATAGATGAGCAGTTCTTC. This chain uses TRBV9 with TRBJ2-1; D is possibly TRBD1 or TRBD2 (6 bases each). The CDR3 loop spans 14 amino acids. Germline CDR1 and CDR2: SGDLS and YYNGEE. The V gene lost 0 bases and the J gene lost 8 bases, with 12 bases spanning the gap.